Below, 17 T cell receptor beta chains from the same sample are listed, as sequenced in a study of yellow fever vaccine responses in identical twins. TCRdb passed the RT-PCR reads through MiXCR, listing each CDR3 protein once. This sample carries 4,500 or so distinct CDR3 sequences, 65% to 90% of them seen once, and the ten largest clones take around 1.9%. Sequences were derived from T cells from blood (PBMCs), unsorted or a sorted subset (not recorded which), sampled before or after yellow fever vaccination (not recorded which). These receptors came from a woman aged 18-30 years who received the yellow fever vaccine.

The table lists this clonotype with a count of one. The chain's CDR3 is CASSPKNEQFF. In DNA, the CDR3 is TGTGCCAGCTCACCGAAGAATGAGCAGTTCTTC. The J gene is TRBJ2-1, the V gene TRBV18; D is unresolved. Between the trimmed V and J ends, which lost 3 bases and 7 bases, there was a span of 4 bases. CDR1 KGHSH and CDR2 LQKENI come from the germline V gene. The CDR3 totals 11 residues.

This clonotype has a single count. The chain combines TRBV10-3 with TRBJ2-7, with D perhaps TRBD1 or TRBD2 (5 bases each). CDR1 is ENHRY and CDR2 is SYGVKD in the germline V gene. V dropped 2 bases and J dropped 0 bases, with 14 bases sitting between them. This CDR3 contains 16 residues. This chain's CDR3 is CAISEALGETSYEQYF. The CDR3 DNA sequence: TGTGCCATCAGTGAGGCTCTAGGGGAGACCTCCTACGAGCAGTACTTC.

The V and J genes are TRBV5-1 and TRBJ2-1; tentatively, D is TRBD2 (6 bases). The germline V gene has CDR1 SGHRS and CDR2 YFSETQ. The germline V and J ends were trimmed by 0 bases and 8 bases, with 9 bases remaining between them. The CDR3 length is 13 residues. The CDR3 loop is CASSLGLVDEQFF. The CDR3 DNA reads as TGCGCCAGCAGCTTGGGACTAGTCGATGAGCAGTTCTTC.

The chain joins TRBV7-9 to TRBJ2-5; D is ambiguous. V was shortened by 3 bases and J by 1 base, with 6 bases between the two germline ends. This CDR3 is built from 13 residues. The germline V gene has CDR1 SEHNR and CDR2 FQNEAQ (reference sequence). The CDR3, as DNA: TGTGCCAGCAGCTTGACATTCCAAGAGACCCAGTACTTC. It yields the protein CASSLTFQETQYF. Variable domain in full (rest from reference TRBV7-9 and TRBJ2-5): DTGVSQNPRHKITKRGQNVTFRCDPISEHNRLYWYRQTLGQGPEFLTYFQNEAQLEKSRLLSDRFSAERPKGSFSTLEIQRTEQGDSAMYLCASSLTFQETQYFGPGTRLLVL.

The gene calls are TRBV27 and TRBJ2-1, with a tentative D call TRBD1 (5 bases). The CDR3 is 15 amino acids. Trimming stripped 6 bases from V and 5 bases from J, with 17 bases between. CDR1 is MNHEY, CDR2 SMNVEV, per germline (reference sequence). In DNA form, the CDR3 reads TGTGCCAGCAGACCGCTTCTTGACAGAAACAATGAGCAGTTCTTC. Its translation is CASRPLLDRNNEQFF.

This chain connects TRBV6-2 or TRBV6-3 to TRBJ2-1; the D gene is possibly TRBD1 (6 bases). Per germline, CDR1 MNHEY and CDR2 SVGEGT. This CDR3 is built from 14 residues. The germline V and J ends were trimmed by 4 bases and 8 bases, with 15 bases remaining between them. This CDR3 reads CASSSYRDRDEQFF. The CDR3 DNA sequence: TGTGCCAGCAGTTCCTACAGGGATAGGGATGAGCAGTTCTTC.

The sample holds one count of this clonotype. The chain recombines TRBV9 with TRBJ2-1; 7 bases fit TRBD2. J gave up 8 bases and V 3 bases, and 14 bases lay outside the gene matches. CDR3 length equals 16 residues. The V gene's germline CDR1 is SGDLS and CDR2 YYNGEE. CDR3 sequence (DNA): TGTGCCAGCAGCGCAGCGGGACTCCGCCCCCGGGATGAGCAGTTCTTC. This encodes CASSAAGLRPRDEQFF. The full variable domain, with the rest looked up from reference TRBV9 and TRBJ2-1, is DSGVTQTPKHLITATGQRVTLRCSPRSGDLSVYWYQQSLDQGLQFLIQYYNGEERAKGNILERFSAQQFPDLHSELNLSSLELGDSALYFCASSAAGLRPRDEQFFGPGTRLTVL.

CDR3 sequence reads: CASSLAGGGNQPQHF. The CDR3 DNA reads TGTGCCAGCAGCTTAGCAGGGGGAGGTAATCAGCCCCAGCATTTT. The chain joins TRBV11-1 to TRBJ1-5; maybe TRBD1 (6 bases). Germline V CDR1 and CDR2: SGHAT, FQDESV (reference sequence). The germline V and J ends were trimmed by 0 bases and 4 bases, with 10 bases remaining between them. The CDR3 sequence is 15 residues long.

This rearrangement joins TRBV23-1 to TRBJ2-5; 9 bases fit TRBD2. TRBV23-1 is known as an ORF, though its function is uncertain. This CDR3 comprises 16 residues. The trim removed 5 bases at V and 5 bases at J, leaving 12 bases unmatched. CDR3 in DNA: TGCGCCAGCAGTTTAGTCCCTAGCGGGATTACCGAGACCCAGTACTTC. Residues: CASSLVPSGITETQYF.

The J gene is TRBJ2-5, the V gene TRBV6-5, with 9 bases fitting TRBD1. V gave up 0 bases and J gave up 1 base; unmatched junction bases: 6. The germline V gene has CDR1 MNHEY and CDR2 SVGAGI. CDR3 length equals 17 residues. The CDR3 region has the DNA TGTGCCAGCAGTTACTCTCCGACAGGGGGTGGCCAAGAGACCCAGTACTTC. It codes for CASSYSPTGGGQETQYF.

J is TRBJ2-1 and V is TRBV20-1; possibly TRBD2 for D (5 bases). Germline assignment: CDR1 DFQATT and CDR2 SNEGSKA (reference sequence). The CDR3 runs to 14 residues. Trimming cost V 5 bases and J 5 bases, with 16 bases left between them. The CDR3 region is CSAPDYSTNNEQFF. For the CDR3, the DNA is TGCAGTGCTCCTGACTACTCCACCAACAATGAGCAGTTCTTC.

The chain links TRBV4-3 to TRBJ1-5; D gene unclear. The CDR3 extends over 13 amino acids. V lost 0 bases and J 6 bases, leaving 6 bases between the germline ends. The V gene's germline CDR1 is LGHNA and CDR2 YSLEER. CDR3 in amino acids: CASSQDYGQPQHF. The CDR3 region has the DNA TGCGCCAGCAGCCAAGACTACGGTCAGCCCCAGCATTTT.

The CDR3 DNA reads as TGTGCCAGCAGCTTAACGACCGGGACCTACAATGAGCAGTTCTTC. This sequence encodes CASSLTTGTYNEQFF. This chain joins TRBV7-3 and TRBJ2-1; weak D call: TRBD2 (5 bases). The V gene lost 0 bases and the J gene lost 2 bases, with 8 bases spanning the gap. CDR3 length: 15 amino acids. Per the germline V gene, CDR1 is SGHTA and CDR2 is FQGTGA.

This chain joins TRBV23-1 and TRBJ1-1; the D is unclear. TRBV23-1 is assigned to the ORF class and has an uncertain function. The V end was cut by 2 bases, the J end by 1 base, with 8 bases between. CDR3 size: 14 residues. The CDR3 nucleotides read TGCGCCAGCAGTCAAGGAGAAACGAACACTGAAGCTTTCTTT. Translated, it gives CASSQGETNTEAFF.

The genes are TRBV18 and TRBJ1-4; D gene ambiguous. This CDR3 has 13 residues. In germline, CDR1 is KGHSH, CDR2 LQKENI. With 6 bases removed from V and 7 bases from J, the gap between germline ends came to 12 bases. The CDR3 loop is CASSTGWLEKLFF. The CDR3 DNA reads TGTGCCAGCTCTACCGGGTGGCTTGAAAAACTGTTTTTT.

The chain is built from TRBV28 and TRBJ2-7; D ambiguous. The germline CDR1 and CDR2 sequences are MDHEN and SYDVKM. CDR3 length: 12 amino acids. Deletions cut 4 bases from V and 6 bases from J, with 10 bases between. The CDR3 is CASSYLVREQYF. DNA of the CDR3: TGTGCCAGCAGTTACTTGGTGCGCGAGCAGTACTTC.

The chain carries TRBV11-2 and TRBJ2-1; D is unresolved. Germline V gene sequence: CDR1 SGHAT, CDR2 FQNNGV. This CDR3 is 13 amino acids long. V lost 3 bases and J 9 bases, leaving 12 bases between the germline ends. CDR3 amino acids: CASSFEVQSEQFF. The DNA for the CDR3 is TGTGCCAGCAGCTTCGAAGTTCAAAGTGAGCAGTTCTTC.